A selection of T cell receptor beta chains follows, all from one sample in a study of PD-1 blockade in classical Hodgkin lymphoma. TCRdb's copy holds only in-frame clones and misses some; the assay was immunoSEQ multiplex PCR. The repertoire holds roughly 12,000 clones, with almost 90% as singletons. The sample consisted of CD4+ T cells from blood, taken at baseline. These TCRs come from a human donor with classical Hodgkin lymphoma. The CDR3 runs from the conserved cysteine through the conserved F or W. D genes are given only for firm matches.

v_call: TRBV6-5; d_call: -; cdr3_aa: CASRHTLHSNQPQHF
v_call: TRBV19; d_call: TRBD1; cdr3_aa: CASGQGSPYEQYF
v_call: TRBV29-1; d_call: -; cdr3_aa: CSVEDGGRETQYF
v_call: TRBV10-3; d_call: -; cdr3_aa: CAISESMGISGYTF
v_call: TRBV5-4; d_call: -; cdr3_aa: CASSLAGGYGYTF
v_call: TRBV10-2; d_call: TRBD1; cdr3_aa: CASRNRGPTDTQYF
v_call: TRBV7-2; d_call: -; cdr3_aa: CASSLSGVNPYEQYF
v_call: TRBV20-1; d_call: TRBD2; cdr3_aa: CSARTSGKEFF
v_call: TRBV19; d_call: TRBD2; cdr3_aa: CASSTGLAVQETQYF
v_call: TRBV14; d_call: TRBD2; cdr3_aa: CASSPDRISGGTDEQFF
v_call: TRBV9; d_call: TRBD2; cdr3_aa: CASSVVASGRTDTQYF
v_call: TRBV30; d_call: -; cdr3_aa: CAWSWGKEQFF
v_call: TRBV19; d_call: -; cdr3_aa: CASSIEGRAKNIQYF
v_call: TRBV28; d_call: TRBD2; cdr3_aa: CASSALAGVNEQFF
v_call: TRBV5-5; d_call: -; cdr3_aa: CASSSHGMNTEAFF
v_call: TRBV5-6; d_call: -; cdr3_aa: CASRTVAGNTIYF
v_call: TRBV7-2; d_call: -; cdr3_aa: CASSITAGHATGELFF
v_call: TRBV5-1; d_call: -; cdr3_aa: CASSLVSGGDTQYF
v_call: TRBV2; d_call: TRBD1; cdr3_aa: CASSLGQGHSPLHF
v_call: TRBV5-1; d_call: -; cdr3_aa: CASSLVRGDGRRYNEKLFF
v_call: TRBV4-2; d_call: -; cdr3_aa: CASSQDWGGGYNEQFF
v_call: TRBV11-2; d_call: -; cdr3_aa: CASSLSYTEAFF
v_call: TRBV9; d_call: -; cdr3_aa: CASSVGGGKETQYF
v_call: TRBV28; d_call: TRBD1; cdr3_aa: CASSLRGDRATNEKLFF
v_call: TRBV5-1; d_call: TRBD1; cdr3_aa: CASSGTVTMNTEAFF
v_call: TRBV2; d_call: -; cdr3_aa: CASSGSRNEQFF
v_call: TRBV4-2; d_call: TRBD2; cdr3_aa: CASSRETSGTPYEQYF
v_call: TRBV5-1; d_call: TRBD2; cdr3_aa: CASHRGTGGVYEQYF
v_call: TRBV19; d_call: -; cdr3_aa: CASTKGQGGLSQPQHF
v_call: TRBV2; d_call: -; cdr3_aa: CASRKDWDNEQFF
v_call: TRBV9; d_call: -; cdr3_aa: CASSGYNEQFF
v_call: TRBV4-1; d_call: -; cdr3_aa: CASSLRGQHNEQFF
v_call: TRBV11-2; d_call: -; cdr3_aa: CASSVGGAPYNEQFF